This record concerns one T cell receptor beta chain sequence. The source of the sample is a study of blood T cell repertoires in COVID-19. Study as a whole: Collection of acute and convalescent COVID-19 samples took place in the United States, Italy and Spain. PBMCs, B-cell-depleted T cells, or T cells were the source of the cDNA or gDNA that made up the material.

As processed by the authors: By means of reference gene primer amplification, nucleated cell counts were estimated. Assay used: immunoSEQ multiplex PCR; TCRdb lists only in-frame clones, some missing. That table furnishes V, J and clone size, whereas the DNA furnished D and trimming. Of approximately 70,000 clones listed, about nine tenths are singletons. Trimming cost V 7 bases and J 3 bases, with 15 bases left between them. This CDR3 spans 14 amino acids. The germline V gene has CDR1 LNHDA and CDR2 SQIVND (reference sequence). The sample was peripheral blood. V is TRBV19 and J is TRBJ1-2; D not certain. The source is a woman aged 45-65 years with acute or convalescent COVID-19. CDR3 bases: TGTGCCAGTAACGAGTCTCCAGGCCACTATGGCTACACCTTC. It translates to CASNESPGHYGYTF. Drawing the rest from reference TRBV19 and TRBJ1-2, the complete variable domain is DGGITQSPKYLFRKEGQNVTLSCEQNLNHDAMYWYRQDPGQGLRLIYYSQIVNDFQKGDIAEGYSVSREKKESFPLTVTSAQKNPTAFYLCASNESPGHYGYTFGSGTRLTVV.